The present T cell receptor beta chain was sequenced within a study of PD-1 blockade in classical Hodgkin lymphoma. Assay used: immunoSEQ multiplex PCR; TCRdb lists only in-frame clones, some missing. The sample lists approximately 57,000 clones; 75% to 95% were seen once. Worth noting for this clone: The antigen remains undetermined.

In every patient, relapse followed autologous stem cell transplantation, while exposure to brentuximab vedotin differed. Complete response, partial response or progressive disease made up the best responses. Broader study findings: Newly diagnosed patients and complete responders had comparable diversity at baseline. Nivolumab initiated under 1 year post-ASCT led to patient exclusion.

Germline V gene data show CDR1 as MNHEY and CDR2 as SMNVEV (reference sequence). The V and J ends lost 7 bases and 6 bases, in that order; junction bases with no gene match: 11. There are 15 residues in the CDR3. This chain uses TRBV27 with TRBJ2-1, with 8 bases that match TRBD2. This material consisted of peripheral blood mononuclear cells (PBMCs), taken before the second cycle of nivolumab. This clonotype originated in a human donor with classical Hodgkin lymphoma. Here the CDR3 reads CASILGPSGSNEQFF. CDR3 coding DNA: TGTGCCAGCATCCTAGGGCCTAGCGGGTCCAATGAGCAGTTCTTC.